This record concerns one TCR beta chain sequence. Its antigen is unidentified. The data were produced by immunoSEQ multiplex PCR, yet TCRdb's version contains in-frame clones alone and is incomplete. The table shows tens of thousands of clones, with roughly nine tenths occurring only once. This sample is part of a study of OX40 agonist ivuxolimab in advanced cancers. Study summary: Patients were dosed intravenously with ivuxolimab at 0.01 to 10 mg/kg every 2 weeks.

Autoimmune disease history or systemic immunosuppression excluded patients. Study-level points and caveats: With doses of 0.1-3.0 mg/kg, partial responders showed among the lowest clonal expansion. Circulating CD4+ and CD8+ T cells showed clonal expansion by week 6 at 0.1 to 3.0 mg/kg.

The germline CDR1 and CDR2 sequences are MDHEN and SYDVKM. CDR3 size: 18 residues. Germline trimming cut 1 base from V and 2 bases from J; bases unmatched to any gene: 8. Sequenced material: CD4+ or CD8+ T cells sorted from blood, taken in a trial of the OX40 agonist ivuxolimab. The sequence was obtained from an adult with an advanced solid tumor such as melanoma, head and neck, liver or kidney cancer. The chain couples TRBV28 to TRBJ2-2, with TRBD2 identical over 9 bases. The CDR3 region has the DNA TGTGCCAGCAGTTTATCGTCAAGCGGGAGGATCAACACCGGGGAGCTGTTTTTT. Translating it yields CASSLSSSGRINTGELFF.